A single sample gave rise to the 22 T cell receptor beta chains below, sequenced in a study of molecular identifiers for immune sequencing clone quantification. Each CDR3 protein is one row after TCRdb ran MiXCR on the PCR reads. Found here are 250,000 to 350,000 distinct CDR3 sequences, around 21% of them singletons; the top ten hold 0.75% to 0.85%. Material: naive CD8+ T cells from blood, with Jurkat cell RNA spiked in. The subset was: FACS-sorted CD8+CD4-CCR7+CD45RA+ naive T cells. Every receptor here comes from a human donor in good health. Some libraries in this study had Jurkat cell RNA spiked in.

The chain joins TRBV6-5 to TRBJ2-6; D is possibly TRBD1 (6 bases). This CDR3 has 18 residues. V lost 6 bases, J lost 1 base, and 19 bases lay in between. Germline values: CDR1 MNHEY, CDR2 SVGAGI. The CDR3 reads CASRMFDRLWSGANVLTF. CDR3 nucleotide sequence: TGTGCCAGCAGGATGTTCGACAGGCTCTGGTCTGGGGCCAACGTCCTGACTTTC.

In this sample, this clonotype turned up many times. V usage is TRBV12-5 and J usage is TRBJ1-3, with a tentative D call TRBD1 (6 bases). The V end was cut by 8 bases, the J end by 0 bases, with 14 bases between. Germline V lookup: CDR1 LGHNT, CDR2 FRNRAP. The CDR3 extends over 15 amino acids. The CDR3 DNA reads TGTGCTAGTAGACAGGTCGTATACTCTGGAAACACCATATATTTT. Translated, it gives CASRQVVYSGNTIYF.

This clonotype was detected many times. The V call is TRBV7-9, the J call TRBJ2-3; no definite D call. The germline V gene has CDR1 SEHNR and CDR2 FQNEAQ (reference sequence). This CDR3 has 11 residues. The V and J ends lost 7 bases and 6 bases respectively, with 8 bases between them. CDR3 in DNA: TGTGCCAGCACCCCCTCGGATACGCAGTATTTT. Translation: CASTPSDTQYF.

V gene TRBV21-1 combines with J gene TRBJ1-4. TRBV21-1 is a recognized pseudogene. The CDR3 covers 16 residues. The CDR3 region has the DNA TGTGCCAGCAGCAAAGTGGACGGACCCAACCATGAAAAACTGTTTTTT. Translated: CASSKVDGPNHEKLFF.

Turning to this clonotype: Possible read error: a much larger clone is one base away. In DNA form, the CDR3 reads TGTGCCAGCAGCTCTCCTAGCGGGGGCTACGAGCAGTACTTC. Protein product: CASSSPSGGYEQYF. The rearrangement uses TRBV14 and TRBJ2-7; 10 nucleotides match TRBD2. CDR1 SGHDN and CDR2 FVKESK come from the germline V gene. This CDR3 spans 14 amino acids. Trimming at V came to 5 bases and at J to 3 bases, leaving 4 bases not matched to a gene.

This clonotype was found many times. The chain employs TRBV30 and TRBJ1-1; possible D gene TRBD1, 5 bases. Per germline, CDR1 GTSNPN and CDR2 SVGIG (reference sequence). Deletions cut 8 bases from V and 4 bases from J, with 14 bases between. The CDR3 length is 12 residues. CDR3 region: CARAQGGTEAFF. The CDR3 nucleotides read TGTGCCCGGGCTCAGGGCGGCACTGAAGCTTTCTTT. Full variable domain (outside the CDR3, taken from reference TRBV30 and TRBJ1-1): SQTIHQWPATLVQPVGSPLSLECTVEGTSNPNLYWYRQAAGRGLQLLFYSVGIGQISSEVPQNLSASRPQDRQFILSSKKLLLSDSGFYLCARAQGGTEAFFGQGTRLTVV.

A word on this clonotype: Since a much larger clone is just one base distant, this may be a read error. No DNA is shown, since the ends of the CDR3 on it are uncertain; the CDR3 is the one TCRdb lists. The V gene is TRBV2, the J gene TRBJ2-1; the table's D gene call, TRBD2, was not cross checked with the DNA. The length of the CDR3 is 13 amino acids, counting both ends. From germline, CDR1 is SNHLY and CDR2 FYNNEI. CDR3 sequence reads: CASSSSVGALQFF.

This clonotype was counted only a few times. This chain links TRBV27 with TRBJ2-1; D is ambiguous. This CDR3 spans 15 amino acids. Germline CDR1 reads MNHEY; CDR2 reads SMNVEV (reference sequence). Trimming shortened V by 6 bases and J by 0 bases, and 12 bases separated the two germline ends. CDR3 bases: TGTGCCAGCAGCCTTCTTCCCATCTCCTACAATGAGCAGTTCTTC. Encoded protein: CASSLLPISYNEQFF.

The sample holds many counts of this clonotype. V and J are TRBV14 and TRBJ1-1, with D tentatively TRBD1 (5 bases). The CDR3 contains 15 residues. V was cut by 5 bases and J by 0 bases, with 13 bases left in between. Germline assignment: CDR1 SGHDN and CDR2 FVKESK. The CDR3 region is CASSSRVIVNTEAFF. The CDR3 DNA is TGTGCCAGCAGCTCCAGGGTTATCGTGAACACTGAAGCTTTCTTT.

Turning to this clonotype: A much larger clonotype is one base distant, so this may be a read error. J is TRBJ2-7 and V is TRBV28; TRBD1 matches at 8 bases. This CDR3 region has 14 residues. V lost 6 bases and J lost 5; bases outside the gene matches: 9. Germline CDR1 and CDR2: MDHEN and SYDVKM. CDR3 region: CASSPRTGLHEQYF. CDR3 nucleotides: TGTGCCAGCAGCCCCCGGACAGGGCTTCACGAGCAGTACTTC.

Ten or more counts support this clonotype. CDR3 amino acids: CASSNPGAGELFF. The DNA for the CDR3 is TGTGCCAGTAGTAACCCAGGTGCCGGGGAGCTGTTTTTT. The chain has TRBV19 and TRBJ2-2; D unresolved. The CDR3 runs 13 residues. Germline values: CDR1 LNHDA, CDR2 SQIVND (reference sequence). Trimming cost V 4 bases and J 6 bases, with 9 bases left between them.

This clonotype was picked up a small number of times. The V gene is TRBV4-1, the J gene TRBJ2-7, with D possibly matching TRBD1 (5 bases). Germline V gene sequence: CDR1 MGHRA, CDR2 YSYEKL. The CDR3 has 16 amino acids. V shed 0 bases and J shed 2 bases, with 14 bases lying between them. The CDR3 DNA follows: TGCGCCAGCAGCCAAGAGAGAACAGGCCTAGCCTACGAGCAGTACTTC. Protein sequence: CASSQERTGLAYEQYF.

Concerning this clonotype: A read error may explain this, as a much larger clone is one base away. The J gene is TRBJ2-3, the V gene TRBV6-2 or TRBV6-3, with D tentatively TRBD2 (6 bases). Trimming shortened V by 5 bases and J by 0 bases, and 18 bases separated the two germline ends. The CDR3 is 17 residues long. Per germline, CDR1 MNHEY and CDR2 SVGEGT. DNA for the CDR3: TGTGCCAGCAGTCGTCCCGGGACTGGCAGGAGCACAGATACGCAGTATTTT. As protein: CASSRPGTGRSTDTQYF.

As concerns this clonotype: A much bigger clone sits one base away, suggesting this may be a read error. The J gene is TRBJ1-2, the V gene TRBV7-9; 8 positions match TRBD1. This CDR3 is 16 amino acids long. The germline gives CDR1 SEHNR, CDR2 FQNEAQ (reference sequence). Germline trimming cut 5 bases from V and 3 bases from J; bases unmatched to any gene: 11. In nucleotides, the CDR3 is TGTGCCAGCAGCATAGAGGCAGGGGGCATTGACTATGGCTACACCTTC. It translates to CASSIEAGGIDYGYTF.

This clonotype was seen ten or more times. The chain links TRBV6-5 to TRBJ1-2, with D perhaps matching TRBD1 (6 bases). The V end lost 0 bases, the J end lost 7 bases, and 9 bases lay between the germline ends. The length of the CDR3 is 13 residues. Germline CDR1 reads MNHEY; CDR2 reads SVGAGI. In DNA form, the CDR3 reads TGTGCCAGCAGTTACTCAGGGGGGGGTGGCTACACCTTC. It specifies CASSYSGGGGYTF.

The chain combines TRBV20-1 with TRBJ2-1; maybe TRBD2 (6 bases). The CDR3 is made up of 16 amino acids. Germline V gives CDR1 DFQATT, CDR2 SNEGSKA (reference sequence). Trimming stripped 1 base from V and 0 bases from J, with 13 bases between. The CDR3 loop reads CSARGVGGSSYNEQFF. CDR3 bases: TGCAGTGCTAGAGGTGTAGGAGGGAGCTCCTACAATGAGCAGTTCTTC.

Only a few counts were recorded for this clonotype. The rearrangement links TRBV4-1 to TRBJ2-3; 8 bases match TRBD2. The CDR3 is made up of 16 amino acids. Germline V gene sequence: CDR1 MGHRA, CDR2 YSYEKL. The V segment lost 6 bases and the J segment 3 bases; nucleotides outside the gene matches: 11. In DNA form, the CDR3 reads TGCGCCAGCAGTCATTCAAGGAGCGGGAGTACAGATACGCAGTATTTT. It translates to CASSHSRSGSTDTQYF.

V usage is TRBV2 and J usage is TRBJ2-7; D is undetermined. This CDR3 region has 13 residues. CDR1 is SNHLY, CDR2 FYNNEI, per germline. With 0 bases removed from V and 6 bases from J, the gap between germline ends came to 9 bases. CDR3 nucleotides: TGTGCCAGCAGTGAAGCACCCAGCCCCGAGCAGTACTTC. It yields the protein CASSEAPSPEQYF.

The table lists this clonotype with many counts. The chain carries TRBV28 and TRBJ2-3; D gene ambiguous. The CDR3 runs 15 residues. The germline gives CDR1 MDHEN, CDR2 SYDVKM. The V gene lost 2 bases and the J gene lost 0 bases, with 9 bases spanning the gap. The CDR3 nucleotides read TGTGCCAGCAGTTTACAAACACCCAGCACAGATACGCAGTATTTT. It translates to CASSLQTPSTDTQYF. Filled out from reference TRBV28 and TRBJ2-3, the complete variable domain reads DVKVTQSSRYLVKRTGEKVFLECVQDMDHENMFWYRQDPGLGLRLIYFSYDVKMKEKGDIPEGYSVSREKKERFSLILESASTNQTSMYLCASSLQTPSTDTQYFGPGTRLTVL.

The rearrangement links TRBV11-2 to TRBJ2-1; TRBD2 matches 8 bases. The V gene's germline CDR1 is SGHAT and CDR2 FQNNGV. V gave up 5 bases and J gave up 3 bases; unmatched junction bases: 6. This CDR3 region has 15 residues. CDR3 sequence (DNA): TGTGCCAGCAGCCAGCGGGAGAGGGGCTACAATGAGCAGTTCTTC. Translating gives CASSQRERGYNEQFF. Using reference TRBV11-2 and TRBJ2-1 for the parts outside the CDR3, the full variable domain is EAGVAQSPRYKIIEKRQSVAFWCNPISGHATLYWYQQILGQGPKLLIQFQNNGVVDDSQLPKDRFSAERLKGVDSTLKIQPAKLEDSAVYLCASSQRERGYNEQFFGPGTRLTVL.

Regarding this clonotype: This may be a read error: a much more frequent sequence differs by one nucleotide. This is likely a read error, given that the CDR3 carries no conserved phenylalanine or tryptophan at its end. The chain uses TRBV29-1 and TRBJ2-7; D gene uncertain. The germline V gene encodes CDR1 SQVTM and CDR2 ANQGSEA. Between the trimmed V and J ends, which lost 4 bases and 4 bases, there was a span of 14 bases. CDR3 length: 13 amino acids. In DNA, the CDR3 is TGCAGCGTTGCAGCCGGTACGGTTTACGAGCAGTACCTC. It is translated as CSVAAGTVYEQYL.

This clonotype has ten or more counts. The CDR3 DNA reads TGTGCCAGCAGTTTTGGGACAGGGTTGTACGAGCAGTACTTC. This codes for CASSFGTGLYEQYF. The chain carries TRBV27 and TRBJ2-7; 9 nucleotides align to TRBD1. The length of the CDR3 is 14 residues. V lost 3 bases, J lost 4 bases, and 4 bases stayed unmatched. Germline CDR1 reads MNHEY; CDR2 reads SMNVEV (reference sequence).